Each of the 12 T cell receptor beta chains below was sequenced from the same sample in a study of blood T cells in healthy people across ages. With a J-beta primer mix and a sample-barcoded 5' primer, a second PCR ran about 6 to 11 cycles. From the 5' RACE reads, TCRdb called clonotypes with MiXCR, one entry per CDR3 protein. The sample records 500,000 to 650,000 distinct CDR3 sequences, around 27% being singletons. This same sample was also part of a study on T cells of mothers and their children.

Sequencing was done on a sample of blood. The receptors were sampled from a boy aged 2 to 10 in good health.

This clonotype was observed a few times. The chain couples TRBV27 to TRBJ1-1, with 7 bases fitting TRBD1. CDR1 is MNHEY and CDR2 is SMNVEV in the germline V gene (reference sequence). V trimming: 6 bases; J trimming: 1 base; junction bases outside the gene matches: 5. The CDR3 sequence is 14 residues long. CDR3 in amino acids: CASSRAGGNTEAFF. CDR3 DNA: TGTGCCAGCAGCAGGGCAGGGGGGAACACTGAAGCTTTCTTT.

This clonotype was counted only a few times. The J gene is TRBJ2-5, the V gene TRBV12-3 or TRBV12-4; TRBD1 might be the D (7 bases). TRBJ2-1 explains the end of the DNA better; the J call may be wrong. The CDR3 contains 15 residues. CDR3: CASSSRQGGFYEQFF. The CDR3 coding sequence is TGTGCCAGCAGTTCCCGACAGGGAGGATTCTATGAGCAGTTCTTC.

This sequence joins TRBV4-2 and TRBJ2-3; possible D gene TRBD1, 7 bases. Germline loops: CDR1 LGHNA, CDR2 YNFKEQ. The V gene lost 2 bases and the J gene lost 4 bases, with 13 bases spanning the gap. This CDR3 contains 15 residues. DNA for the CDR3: TGTGCCAGCAGCCAAACAGGGGAGGTACCAGATACGCAGTATTTT. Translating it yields CASSQTGEVPDTQYF.

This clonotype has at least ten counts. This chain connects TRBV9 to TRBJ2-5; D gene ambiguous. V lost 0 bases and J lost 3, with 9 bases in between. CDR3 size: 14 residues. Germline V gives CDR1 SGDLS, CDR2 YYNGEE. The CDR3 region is CASSVGVQKETQYF. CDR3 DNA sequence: TGTGCCAGCAGCGTAGGGGTACAAAAAGAGACCCAGTACTTC.

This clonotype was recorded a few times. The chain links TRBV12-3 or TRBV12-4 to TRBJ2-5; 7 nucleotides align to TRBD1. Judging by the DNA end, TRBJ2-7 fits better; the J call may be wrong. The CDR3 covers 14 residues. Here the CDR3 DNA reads TGTGCCAGCAGTTTAAGGCAGGGGGTCGGCGAGCAGTACTTC. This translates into CASSLRQGVGEQYF.

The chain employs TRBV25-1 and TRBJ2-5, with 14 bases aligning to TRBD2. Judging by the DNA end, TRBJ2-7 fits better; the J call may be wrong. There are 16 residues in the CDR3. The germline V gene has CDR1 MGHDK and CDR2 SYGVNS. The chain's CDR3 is CASSPGLAGDRDEQYF. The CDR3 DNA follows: TGTGCCAGCAGTCCGGGACTAGCGGGAGACCGGGACGAGCAGTACTTC.

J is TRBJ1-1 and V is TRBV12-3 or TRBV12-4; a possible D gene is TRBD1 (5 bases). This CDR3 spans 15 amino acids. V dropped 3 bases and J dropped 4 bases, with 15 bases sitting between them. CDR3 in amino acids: CASSFVRVGSTEAFF. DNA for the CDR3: TGTGCCAGCAGTTTCGTCAGGGTGGGGAGCACTGAAGCTTTCTTT.

DNA of the CDR3: TGTGCCAGCAGTGTTAGCGCCTCCTACGAGCAGTACTTC. Protein product: CASSVSASYEQYF. The chain couples TRBV2 to TRBJ2-5; a possible D gene is TRBD2 (5 bases). Near its end, the DNA agrees better with TRBJ2-7, so the J call may be wrong. This CDR3 has 13 amino acids. Germline CDR1 and CDR2: SNHLY and FYNNEI.

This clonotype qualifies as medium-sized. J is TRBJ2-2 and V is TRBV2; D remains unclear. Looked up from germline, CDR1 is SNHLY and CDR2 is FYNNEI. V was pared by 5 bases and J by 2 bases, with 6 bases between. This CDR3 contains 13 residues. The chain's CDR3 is CASSRQNTGELFF. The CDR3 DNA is TGTGCCAGCAGTCGGCAAAACACCGGGGAGCTGTTTTTT.

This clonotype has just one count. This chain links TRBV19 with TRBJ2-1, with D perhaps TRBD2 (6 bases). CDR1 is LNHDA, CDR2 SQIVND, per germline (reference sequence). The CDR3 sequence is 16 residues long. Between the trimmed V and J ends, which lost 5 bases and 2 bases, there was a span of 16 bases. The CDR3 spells CASSPPGAGPYNEQFF. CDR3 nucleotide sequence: TGTGCCAGTAGTCCCCCCGGGGCGGGACCCTACAATGAGCAGTTCTTC. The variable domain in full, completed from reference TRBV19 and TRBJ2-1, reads DGGITQSPKYLFRKEGQNVTLSCEQNLNHDAMYWYRQDPGQGLRLIYYSQIVNDFQKGDIAEGYSVSREKKESFPLTVTSAQKNPTAFYLCASSPPGAGPYNEQFFGPGTRLTVL.

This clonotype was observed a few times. The CDR3 coding sequence is TGTGCCAGCAGTTTACGGTCGGGGGCGAACACCGGGGAGCTGTTTTTT. This encodes CASSLRSGANTGELFF. This chain joins TRBV12-3 or TRBV12-4 and TRBJ2-2; D is possibly TRBD2 (6 bases). Trimming cost V 2 bases and J 0 bases, with 10 bases left between them. The CDR3 is 16 residues long.

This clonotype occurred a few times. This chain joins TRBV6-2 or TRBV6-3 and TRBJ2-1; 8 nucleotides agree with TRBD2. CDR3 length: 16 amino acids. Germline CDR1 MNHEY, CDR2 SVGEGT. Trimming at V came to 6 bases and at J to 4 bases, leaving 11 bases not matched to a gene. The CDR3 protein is CASSLGRAFRYNEQFF. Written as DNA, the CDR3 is TGTGCCAGCAGCCTCGGGAGGGCTTTTCGGTACAATGAGCAGTTCTTC.